This T cell receptor (beta chain) was recovered during a study of blood T cell repertoires in COVID-19. V gave up 3 bases and J gave up 5 bases, with 12 bases separating them. Germline CDR1 WNHNN, CDR2 SYGVQD (reference sequence). CDR3 size: 14 residues. In the original analysis: Reference gene primers were amplified, and this amplification served to estimate nucleated cell counts. The protocol was immunoSEQ multiplex PCR, while the TCRdb copy is restricted to in-frame clones and leaves out a portion. The V and J calls and clone size are taken from that table; D and trimming were inferred from the DNA. The repertoire holds about 230,000 clones, with around 88% as singletons.

Source material: peripheral blood. The TCR originated in a man aged 40-55 years with active or convalescent COVID-19. This chain links TRBV10-1 with TRBJ2-3, with D perhaps matching TRBD1 (6 bases). CDR3 loop: CASSDQGSRDTQYF. The CDR3 DNA reads TGCGCCAGCAGTGACCAGGGGAGTAGAGATACGCAGTATTTT.